The 10 T cell receptor beta chains below come from one sample, sequenced in a study of chemoradiotherapy in HPV16-positive cancers. Here immunoSEQ multiplex PCR was the method, and the copy in TCRdb shows in-frame clones only, minus some. The sample carries some 13,000 clones, around 87% recorded once. Sequencing was performed on blood, taken from a patient who underwent chemoradiotherapy. The receptors were sampled from a human donor with HPV-associated anogenital cancer.

The rearrangement uses TRBV28 and TRBJ1-2, with D possibly TRBD1 on 5 matching bases. V was pared by 3 bases and J by 4 bases, with 15 bases between. The CDR3 is 15 residues long. Per the germline V gene, CDR1 is MDHEN and CDR2 is SYDVKM. CDR3 in amino acids: CASSLGGRWAYGYTF. As DNA, the CDR3 is TGTGCCAGCAGTTTGGGGGGGAGATGGGCCTATGGCTACACCTTC.

V and J are TRBV7-3 and TRBJ1-1; D unclear. Trimming left V 3 bases short and J 4 bases short, with 12 bases between. The CDR3 is 14 residues long. Germline V gene sequence: CDR1 SGHTA, CDR2 FQGTGA. The CDR3 is CASSLGMGGTEAFF. As DNA, the CDR3 is TGTGCCAGCAGCTTGGGGATGGGCGGCACTGAAGCTTTCTTT. The full variable domain, in which reference TRBV7-3 and TRBJ1-1 provide the parts outside the CDR3, is GAGVSQTPSNKVTEKGKYVELRCDPISGHTALYWYRQSLGQGPEFLIYFQGTGAADDSGLPNDRFFAVRPEGSVSTLKIQRTERGDSAVYLCASSLGMGGTEAFFGQGTRLTVV.

The chain combines TRBV2 with TRBJ1-4, with TRBD1 matching 8 bases. This CDR3 region has 16 residues. Germline V gene lookup returns CDR1 SNHLY and CDR2 FYNNEI. With V trimmed by 4 bases and J by 5 bases, 9 bases remained unmatched. CDR3 sequence reads: CASSGGQGGWNEKLFF. CDR3 sequence (DNA): TGTGCCAGCAGTGGCGGACAGGGCGGCTGGAATGAAAAACTGTTTTTT.

CDR3 protein: CASSPPERLFYEQYF. Here the CDR3 DNA reads TGTGCCAGCTCACCACCGGAGAGACTGTTCTACGAGCAGTACTTC. The chain combines TRBV18 with TRBJ2-7; D remains unclear. V was shortened by 0 bases and J by 3 bases, with 12 bases between the two germline ends. CDR1 and CDR2 (germline): KGHSH, LQKENI. This CDR3 has 15 amino acids.

The J gene is TRBJ2-3, the V gene TRBV5-1; D is unclear. Germline lookup yields CDR1 SGHRS and CDR2 YFSETQ. The CDR3 length is 12 residues. V lost 1 base, J lost 4 bases, and 4 bases lay in between. CDR3 in DNA: TGCGCCAGCAGCTTGTCGTCAGATACGCAGTATTTT. It yields the protein CASSLSSDTQYF.

The chain combines TRBV30 with TRBJ2-3; D assignment may be TRBD1 or TRBD2 (6 bases each). With 2 bases removed from V and 5 bases from J, the gap between germline ends came to 14 bases. This CDR3 has 14 residues. Germline V gene lookup returns CDR1 GTSNPN and CDR2 SVGIG (reference sequence). The CDR3: CAWSLEGGGDTQYF. DNA of the CDR3: TGTGCCTGGAGTTTGGAAGGGGGAGGAGATACGCAGTATTTT.

The genes are TRBV28 and TRBJ2-4, with D perhaps assigned TRBD1 or TRBD2 (6 bases each). From germline, CDR1 is MDHEN and CDR2 SYDVKM. CDR3 length equals 13 residues. Trimming cost V 6 bases and J 5 bases, with 11 bases left between them. Here the CDR3 reads CASSRGPENIQYF. The CDR3 DNA is TGTGCCAGCAGCCGGGGGCCGGAAAACATTCAGTACTTC.

This clone was recorded once. The CDR3 loop reads CAWSVQAGVGNQPQHF. The CDR3 DNA reads as TGTGCCTGGAGTGTACAGGCCGGGGTGGGCAATCAGCCCCAGCATTTT. The genes are TRBV30 and TRBJ1-5; TRBD1 is a possible D gene (5 bases). This CDR3 contains 16 residues. Trimming removed 0 bases from V and 2 bases from J, with 14 bases in between. Per germline, CDR1 GTSNPN and CDR2 SVGIG (reference sequence).

The CDR3 region is CASSPWGGEGYIQYF. The DNA of the CDR3 is TGTGCCAGCAGCCCCTGGGGGGGGGAAGGATACATTCAGTACTTC. J is TRBJ2-4 and V is TRBV9; 7 positions agree with TRBD2. V trimming: 4 bases; J trimming: 8 bases; junction bases outside the gene matches: 12. The CDR3 extends over 15 amino acids. Germline loops: CDR1 SGDLS, CDR2 YYNGEE. Using reference TRBV9 and TRBJ2-4 for the parts outside the CDR3, the full variable domain is DSGVTQTPKHLITATGQRVTLRCSPRSGDLSVYWYQQSLDQGLQFLIQYYNGEERAKGNILERFSAQQFPDLHSELNLSSLELGDSALYFCASSPWGGEGYIQYFGAGTRLSVL.

The V gene is TRBV2, the J gene TRBJ1-1; no definite D call. Germline V gene data show CDR1 as SNHLY and CDR2 as FYNNEI. This CDR3 has 13 residues. Trimming pared 4 bases from V and 2 bases from J, leaving 8 bases between. The CDR3 region is CASSAWGNTEAFF. CDR3 DNA sequence: TGTGCCAGCAGTGCTTGGGGAAACACTGAAGCTTTCTTT.